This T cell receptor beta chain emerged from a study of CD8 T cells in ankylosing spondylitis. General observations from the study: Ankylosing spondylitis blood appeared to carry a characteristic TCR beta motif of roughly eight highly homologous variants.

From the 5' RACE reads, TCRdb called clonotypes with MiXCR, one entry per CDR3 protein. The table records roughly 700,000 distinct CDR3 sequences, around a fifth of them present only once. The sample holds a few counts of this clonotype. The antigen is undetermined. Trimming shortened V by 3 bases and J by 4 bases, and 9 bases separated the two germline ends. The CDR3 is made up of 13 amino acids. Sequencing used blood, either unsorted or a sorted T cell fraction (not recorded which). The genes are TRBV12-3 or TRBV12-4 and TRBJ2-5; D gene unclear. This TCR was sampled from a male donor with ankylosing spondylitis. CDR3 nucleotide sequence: TGTGCCAGCAGTTTTCCTGAGCTAGAGACCCAGTACTTC. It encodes CASSFPELETQYF.